This is a list of T cell receptor beta chains from one sample in a study of tumor and adjacent non-tumor tissue in lung cancer. Via MiXCR, TCRdb re-called the multiplex PCR reads, giving one row per CDR3 protein. The sample contains tens of thousands of distinct CDR3 sequences, 76% of which appear only once. Sequencing was done on a sample of distant non-tumor lung tissue. The receptors were sampled from a man between 65 and 85 years old with non-small cell lung cancer. The CDR3 runs from the conserved cysteine through the conserved F or W. The order of the fields is CDR3 DNA, CDR3 protein, D gene, J gene, V gene, clone size. A D gene is named only where the DNA matches it firmly. Clone size appears in some rows only: once, few, many, or a class for an expanded clone.

CDR3 DNA: TGCGTCAGCAGCCGGACACTAGCGGGAGGAGAGGACGAGCATTACTTC
CDR3 protein: CVSSRTLAGGEDEHYF
D gene: TRBD2
J gene: TRBJ2-7
V gene: TRBV4-1
clone size: NA

CDR3 DNA: TGTGCCAGCAGTGCCCGGGTCAGGGATAGCTATGGCTACGCCTTC
CDR3 protein: CASSARVRDSYGYAF
D gene: NA
J gene: TRBJ1-2
V gene: TRBV12-3/TRBV12-4
clone size: NA

CDR3 DNA: TGTGCCAGTAGGGAGCAGATGACAGGAGGGAATTCAGCCCTCCACTTT
CDR3 protein: CASREQMTGGNSALHF
D gene: NA
J gene: TRBJ1-6
V gene: TRBV5-4
clone size: NA

CDR3 DNA: TGCAGTTCTAGTCAGCGGGAGCGGGGAGAGCGGTACTTC
CDR3 protein: CSSSQRERGERYF
D gene: TRBD2
J gene: TRBJ2-7
V gene: TRBV20-1
clone size: NA

CDR3 DNA: TGCAACGTTGTAATCCAGGGGAATGAGCAGTTCTTC
CDR3 protein: CNVVIQGNEQFF
D gene: NA
J gene: TRBJ2-1
V gene: TRBV29-1
clone size: NA

CDR3 DNA: TGTGCCAGCATTTATACGACTGGGACCCCTATGGAGCAGTACTTC
CDR3 protein: CASIYTTGTPMEQYF
D gene: NA
J gene: TRBJ2-7
V gene: TRBV6-5
clone size: NA

CDR3 DNA: TGTGCCAGCAGTTTTGCGGGGTTGTACGAGCAGTACTTC
CDR3 protein: CASSFAGLYEQYF
D gene: NA
J gene: TRBJ2-7
V gene: TRBV28
clone size: many

CDR3 DNA: TGTACCAGCAGCTTCGAGGGGCTAGCACTAACAGATACGCAGTATTTT
CDR3 protein: CTSSFEGLALTDTQYF
D gene: NA
J gene: TRBJ2-3
V gene: TRBV11-2
clone size: NA

CDR3 DNA: TGTGCCAGCAGTTCGGGACTAGCGGTCGGGGAGCTGTTTTTT
CDR3 protein: CASSSGLAVGELFF
D gene: TRBD2
J gene: TRBJ2-2
V gene: TRBV12-3/TRBV12-4
clone size: NA

CDR3 DNA: TGTGCCAGCAGTCTCACGACAAGTTGGAACAATGAGCAGTTATTC
CDR3 protein: CASSLTTSWNNEQLF
D gene: NA
J gene: TRBJ2-1
V gene: TRBV28
clone size: NA

CDR3 DNA: TGTGCCAGCAGCTCTTTTAGCGGGGGGGGCACCGGGGAGCTGTTTTTT
CDR3 protein: CASSSFSGGGTGELFF
D gene: TRBD2
J gene: TRBJ2-2
V gene: TRBV12-3/TRBV12-4
clone size: many

CDR3 DNA: TGTACCAGCAGCCAACAGACTCAGGGTCTTGAGCAGTACTTC
CDR3 protein: CTSSQQTQGLEQYF
D gene: NA
J gene: TRBJ2-7
V gene: TRBV14
clone size: NA

CDR3 DNA: TGTGCCAGCAGCCCGGGAGGAGTGAACACTGGAGCTTCCTTT
CDR3 protein: CASSPGGVNTGASF
D gene: NA
J gene: TRBJ1-1
V gene: TRBV6-4
clone size: NA

CDR3 DNA: TGTGCCAGCAGTCCCTGGAGAGGGAGCAATCAGCCCCAGCATTTT
CDR3 protein: CASSPWRGSNQPQHF
D gene: NA
J gene: TRBJ1-5
V gene: TRBV28
clone size: few

CDR3 DNA: TGTGCGAGCAGCTTACATCAGGGGGCCCCCTACGTGCAGTACTTC
CDR3 protein: CASSLHQGAPYVQYF
D gene: TRBD1
J gene: TRBJ2-7
V gene: TRBV11-2
clone size: NA

CDR3 DNA: TGCAGTGTAGCCGAGAGGTTCCAAGAGACCCAGTATTTC
CDR3 protein: CSVAERFQETQYF
D gene: NA
J gene: TRBJ2-5
V gene: TRBV29-1
clone size: once

CDR3 DNA: TGTGCCAGCAGCGGACGGGCTGTAGAGGGGGCCGGGGAGCTGTTTTTT
CDR3 protein: CASSGRAVEGAGELFF
D gene: NA
J gene: TRBJ2-2
V gene: TRBV11-3
clone size: NA

CDR3 DNA: TGCGCCAGCAGTAGGACAGGGCGCACCGGGGAGTTCTTTTTT
CDR3 protein: CASSRTGRTGEFFF
D gene: TRBD1
J gene: TRBJ2-2
V gene: TRBV10-1
clone size: once

CDR3 DNA: TGCACCAGTAGCCGAACACTAGCGGGAGAGGGGGGCGAGCAGTACTTC
CDR3 protein: CTSSRTLAGEGGEQYF
D gene: TRBD2
J gene: TRBJ2-7
V gene: TRBV4-1
clone size: NA

CDR3 DNA: TGCGCCAGCAGCCAAGGGGCGGCAAATGGCTACGCCTTC
CDR3 protein: CASSQGAANGYAF
D gene: NA
J gene: TRBJ1-2
V gene: TRBV4-3
clone size: NA

CDR3 DNA: TGCGCCAGCGGCCACCTTCCGGGACTAGAGAATGAGCAGATCTTC
CDR3 protein: CASGHLPGLENEQIF
D gene: TRBD2
J gene: TRBJ2-1
V gene: TRBV4-3
clone size: NA

CDR3 DNA: TGCGCCGGCAGCCAAGTCCGTAACTCAAAAGGACTAGCGGGAGGCTACTACGAACAGTACTTC
CDR3 protein: CAGSQVRNSKGLAGGYYEQYF
D gene: TRBD2
J gene: TRBJ2-7
V gene: TRBV4-3
clone size: NA

CDR3 DNA: TGTGCCTGGAGTCCTCTGGCGGGAGATAGGGATACGCAGTATTTT
CDR3 protein: CAWSPLAGDRDTQYF
D gene: TRBD2
J gene: TRBJ2-3
V gene: TRBV30
clone size: many

CDR3 DNA: TGTGCCAGCATTTCCCAGAAAGGCCTAAACTATGGCTACACCTTC
CDR3 protein: CASISQKGLNYGYTF
D gene: NA
J gene: TRBJ1-2
V gene: TRBV12-3/TRBV12-4
clone size: NA

CDR3 DNA: TGTGCCAGCAGGAGCGGGCATACCCTTTCCGAGCAGTACTTC
CDR3 protein: CASRSGHTLSEQYF
D gene: NA
J gene: TRBJ2-7
V gene: TRBV28
clone size: few

CDR3 DNA: TGTGCCAGCAACCCACTAGCGGGAGTAGCCGGGGAGCTGTTTTTT
CDR3 protein: CASNPLAGVAGELFF
D gene: TRBD2
J gene: TRBJ2-2
V gene: TRBV6-5
clone size: many

CDR3 DNA: TGTGCCAGCCCGCGGACAGGGGAGGCCGGGGAGCTGTTTTTT
CDR3 protein: CASPRTGEAGELFF
D gene: TRBD1
J gene: TRBJ2-2
V gene: TRBV6-1
clone size: NA

CDR3 DNA: TGCGCCATCAGCCAAGAAAACAGGGGGTGCAACTATGGCTACACCTTC
CDR3 protein: CAISQENRGCNYGYTF
D gene: TRBD1
J gene: TRBJ1-2
V gene: TRBV4-1
clone size: NA